Shown below are 27 T cell receptor beta chains from a single sample sequenced in a study of shared clonotypes between healthy human individuals. The table came from immunoSEQ multiplex PCR; TCRdb's copy has only in-frame clones and leaves some out. The table records 2 million to 2.5 million clones, more than 85% of them present only once. CD45RO-negative CD8 cells positively selected for CCR7 made up the naive population, which excluded terminally differentiated effector memory CD45RA+ cells. Sample: naive CD8+ T cells from PBMCs. Every receptor here comes from a man aged 18-30 years in good health. Some clones in this sample may be carry-over from other donors' samples.

The chain links TRBV6-5 to TRBJ2-5; D uncertain. The germline V gene has CDR1 MNHEY and CDR2 SVGAGI. The CDR3 sequence is 14 residues long. V was cut by 7 bases and J by 4 bases, with 16 bases left in between. CDR3 loop: CASTVLGPGETQYF. In DNA form, the CDR3 reads TGTGCCAGCACCGTCCTGGGTCCTGGAGAGACCCAGTACTTC.

The chain has TRBV25-1 and TRBJ2-2; D possibly matches TRBD1 or TRBD2 (5 bases each). The CDR3 length is 14 residues. The V end was cut by 8 bases, the J end by 5 bases, with 15 bases between. Looked up from germline, CDR1 is MGHDK and CDR2 is SYGVNS. The CDR3 here is CASQWGSGTGELFF. CDR3 coding DNA: TGTGCCAGCCAGTGGGGGAGCGGTACCGGGGAGCTGTTTTTT.

This chain joins TRBV27 and TRBJ1-3; 7 nucleotides agree with TRBD1. Germline CDR1 is MNHEY and CDR2 is SMNVEV (reference sequence). With V trimmed by 3 bases and J by 2 bases, 4 bases remained unmatched. The CDR3 totals 15 residues. The CDR3 is CASSLTGLPGNTIYF. The CDR3 nucleotides are TGTGCCAGCAGTTTGACAGGGCTCCCTGGAAACACCATATATTTT.

J is TRBJ2-3 and V is TRBV9; 14 bases are shared with TRBD2. With V trimmed by 3 bases and J by 1 base, 7 bases remained unmatched. The CDR3 has 18 residues. The V gene's germline CDR1 is SGDLS and CDR2 YYNGEE. CDR3 sequence reads: CASSGGLAGAMGTDTQYF. CDR3 nucleotides: TGTGCCAGCAGCGGGGGACTAGCGGGAGCGATGGGCACAGATACGCAGTATTTT.

Written as DNA, the CDR3 is TGTGCCAGCAGCCAAGACCAGGGCTCTGGAAACACCATATATTTT. It codes for CASSQDQGSGNTIYF. This rearrangement joins TRBV4-2 to TRBJ1-3; a possible D gene is TRBD1 (5 bases). Trimming took 0 bases from V and 0 from J, leaving 6 bases between them. The CDR3 is made up of 15 amino acids. Looked up from germline, CDR1 is LGHNA and CDR2 is YNFKEQ.

In the case of this clone: Other DNA sequences in this sample translate to the same CDR3. The rearrangement uses TRBV27 and TRBJ2-7; D gene unclear. V lost 5 bases and J 4 bases, leaving 6 bases between the germline ends. The CDR3 totals 11 residues. Germline V gene sequence: CDR1 MNHEY, CDR2 SMNVEV (reference sequence). The DNA for the CDR3 is TGTGCCAGCAGTGGACCTTACGAGCAGTACTTC. Encoded protein: CASSGPYEQYF.

J is TRBJ2-3 and V is TRBV11-3; TRBD2 might be the D (5 bases). This CDR3 spans 11 amino acids. The germline V gene has CDR1 SGHNT and CDR2 YENEEA. V lost 5 bases, J lost 14 bases, and 14 bases lay in between. CDR3 sequence (DNA): TGTGCCAGCAGCGCGGGTGGGCCCACGTATTTT. Its protein product is CASSAGGPTYF.

This clone was seen just once. The chain combines TRBV28 with TRBJ1-1; D gene ambiguous. V lost 3 bases, J lost 9 bases, and 20 bases lay in between. From germline, CDR1 is MDHEN and CDR2 SYDVKM. There are 15 residues in the CDR3. CDR3 in DNA: TGTGCCAGCAGTTTGTCCCTTTCATCCAATCGCCAAGCTTTCTTT. The encoded protein is CASSLSLSSNRQAFF.

The chain links TRBV12-1 to TRBJ1-5; the D segment call TRBD1 is taken from the table without a DNA check. TRBV12-1 is a pseudogene locus. CDR3 length: 16 amino acids. CDR3 DNA sequence: TGTGCCAGCAGCCCCCGGACAGGGAGTAGCAATCAGCCCCAGCATTTT. This sequence encodes CASSPRTGSSNQPQHF.

The chain has TRBV9 and TRBJ2-3; no definite D call. Germline loops: CDR1 SGDLS, CDR2 YYNGEE. This CDR3 has 14 residues. V lost 0 bases and J 6 bases, leaving 11 bases between the germline ends. The CDR3 bases are TGTGCCAGCAGCGTAGTTGATAGCTTGGATACGCAGTATTTT. Its protein product is CASSVVDSLDTQYF.

CDR3 nucleotide sequence: TGTGCCAGCAGCCTACGGGGCCTCACCACCTCTGGAAACACCATATATTTT. Amino acid sequence: CASSLRGLTTSGNTIYF. The chain recombines TRBV5-6 with TRBJ1-3, with D possibly matching TRBD1 (5 bases). The CDR3 sequence is 17 residues long. Trimming took 4 bases from V and 0 from J, leaving 17 bases between them. CDR1 and CDR2 (germline): SGHDT, YYEEEE.

This rearrangement joins TRBV4-1 to TRBJ1-2; 9 bases fit TRBD1. The CDR3 totals 14 residues. From germline, CDR1 is MGHRA and CDR2 YSYEKL. J was trimmed by 7 bases and V by 2 bases; bases with no gene match: 5. The CDR3, as DNA: TGCGCCAGCAGCCAAAGGGACAGGGCGGGTGGCTACACCTTC. Translated: CASSQRDRAGGYTF.

V and J are TRBV15 and TRBJ2-1, with D perhaps TRBD2 (6 bases). The germline V gene encodes CDR1 LNHNV and CDR2 YYDKDF (reference sequence). V lost 3 bases, J lost 0 bases, and 15 bases lay in between. The CDR3 sequence is 17 residues long. CDR3 nucleotide sequence: TGTGCCACCAGCAGGGAGGGGTTGGGACTCTCCTACAATGAGCAGTTCTTC. Translating it yields CATSREGLGLSYNEQFF. The full variable domain, in which reference TRBV15 and TRBJ2-1 provide the parts outside the CDR3, is DAMVIQNPRYQVTQFGKPVTLSCSQTLNHNVMYWYQQKSSQAPKLLFHYYDKDFNNEADTPDNFQSRRPNTSFCFLDIRSPGLGDTAMYLCATSREGLGLSYNEQFFGPGTRLTVL.

This chain uses TRBV29-1 with TRBJ1-2, with D hard to call. The CDR3 runs to 17 residues. V was cut by 7 bases and J by 5 bases, with 29 bases left in between. Germline values: CDR1 SQVTM, CDR2 ANQGSEA. The CDR3 protein is CSGGPLEQRPRGYGYTF. CDR3 nucleotides: TGCAGCGGTGGCCCTCTGGAGCAACGCCCCCGAGGGTATGGCTACACCTTC.

The V and J genes are TRBV4-1 and TRBJ1-2; 8 positions match TRBD1. Losses at the gene ends were 3 bases for V and 8 bases for J; bases not matched to a gene: 14. This CDR3 spans 16 amino acids. Germline loops: CDR1 MGHRA, CDR2 YSYEKL. The CDR3 sequence is CASSHVGQGALYGYTF. CDR3 bases: TGCGCCAGCAGCCACGTTGGCCAGGGGGCCTTGTACGGCTACACCTTC.

The chain employs TRBV7-9 and TRBJ2-1, with D possibly matching TRBD2 (6 bases). Germline CDR1 SEHNR, CDR2 FQNEAQ (reference sequence). The V end lost 5 bases, the J end lost 10 bases, and 24 bases lay between the germline ends. The CDR3 sequence is 16 residues long. The CDR3 nucleotides read TGTGCCAGCAGCCCAGCTGAGGGGACTCGTCGTTGGGAGCAGTTCTTC. Its protein is CASSPAEGTRRWEQFF.

The chain uses TRBV28 and TRBJ1-5; D remains unclear. The ends were cut back, 3 bases at V and 6 bases at J, with 6 bases in the middle. Germline CDR1 MDHEN, CDR2 SYDVKM. The CDR3 is 12 residues long. CDR3 nucleotides: TGTGCCAGCAGTTTGTGGGTTCAGCCCCAGCATTTT. This sequence encodes CASSLWVQPQHF.

The genes are TRBV14 and TRBJ2-7, with TRBD2 as a possible D gene (6 bases). Trimming stripped 3 bases from V and 4 bases from J, with 16 bases between. CDR1 and CDR2 (germline): SGHDN, FVKESK. The CDR3 is made up of 15 amino acids. CDR3 bases: TGTGCCAGCAGCCACCTGGGACTGCCTTCGTACGAGCAGTACTTC. It translates to CASSHLGLPSYEQYF.

The chain links TRBV4-1 to TRBJ2-1; no firm D call. The CDR3 totals 13 residues. The V gene lost 3 bases and the J gene lost 5 bases, with 8 bases spanning the gap. CDR1 and CDR2 from the germline V gene are MGHRA and YSYEKL. In DNA, the CDR3 is TGCGCCAGCAGCCACGGTCCCCACAATGAGCAGTTCTTC. Protein product: CASSHGPHNEQFF.

The rearrangement joins TRBV11-2 to TRBJ2-1, with 8 nucleotides matching TRBD1. The trim removed 1 base at V and 2 bases at J, leaving 4 bases unmatched. Per the germline V gene, CDR1 is SGHAT and CDR2 is FQNNGV. CDR3 length equals 16 residues. The CDR3 coding sequence is TGTGCCAGCAGCTTAGGAAGGGACAGGCCCTACAATGAGCAGTTCTTC. Protein sequence: CASSLGRDRPYNEQFF.

The chain is built from TRBV6-6 and TRBJ1-1, with TRBD1 matching 9 bases. The CDR3 has 16 residues. Trimming at V came to 5 bases and at J to 3 bases, leaving 10 bases not matched to a gene. Germline lookup yields CDR1 MNHNY and CDR2 SVGAGI (reference sequence). The DNA for the CDR3 is TGTGCCAGCAGTCCCTACGGGACAGGGAAGTACACTGAAGCTTTCTTT. Encoded protein: CASSPYGTGKYTEAFF.

This chain connects TRBV4-3 to TRBJ2-1; possibly TRBD2 for D (5 bases). V was clipped by 0 bases and J by 1 base, with 16 bases between them. The CDR3 is 18 amino acids. CDR1 LGHNA and CDR2 YSLEER come from the germline V gene. The CDR3 nucleotides read TGCGCCAGCAGCCAAGATCTAGTCCGGGGTCGATCCTACAATGAGCAGTTCTTC. Translated, it gives CASSQDLVRGRSYNEQFF.

This sequence joins TRBV11-2 and TRBJ2-7, with 9 nucleotides matching TRBD1. The CDR3 length is 19 residues. Per the germline V gene, CDR1 is SGHAT and CDR2 is FQNNGV. V was clipped by 4 bases and J by 2 bases; unmatched bases: 18. Here the CDR3 reads CASSWPRTGATGEAYEQYF. The CDR3 nucleotides are TGTGCCAGCAGCTGGCCTCGGACAGGGGCGACGGGAGAAGCCTACGAGCAGTACTTC.

The chain links TRBV19 to TRBJ2-3; the match to TRBD2 covers 7 bases. With 5 bases clipped from V and 1 base from J, the junction kept 12 bases outside the gene matches. The CDR3 is 17 amino acids. The germline CDR1 and CDR2 sequences are LNHDA and SQIVND (reference sequence). The CDR3 DNA reads TGTGCCAGTAGTCCCCCAAAAGGACTAGAAGGCACAGATACGCAGTATTTT. Its translation: CASSPPKGLEGTDTQYF.

The rearrangement uses TRBV19 and TRBJ1-1; tentatively, D is TRBD1 (5 bases). The CDR3 length is 15 residues. V was pared by 6 bases and J by 6 bases, with 20 bases between. Germline CDR1 reads LNHDA; CDR2 reads SQIVND (reference sequence). The CDR3 nucleotides are TGTGCCAGTAGCCGATGGGGGGGAGGGTACCCTGAAGCTTTCTTT. Amino acid sequence: CASSRWGGGYPEAFF.

On this clone: Different DNA sequences within this sample yield the same CDR3. The chain links TRBV7-9 to TRBJ1-1, with D hard to call. The germline V gene encodes CDR1 SEHNR and CDR2 FQNEAQ (reference sequence). Trimming took 1 base from V and 1 from J, leaving 7 bases between them. This CDR3 spans 14 amino acids. The chain's CDR3 is CASSLGEGNTEAFF. CDR3 sequence (DNA): TGTGCCAGCAGCTTAGGGGAGGGGAACACTGAAGCTTTCTTT.

This clone was observed once. The gene calls are TRBV18 and TRBJ2-1; tentatively, D is TRBD2 (5 bases). This CDR3 has 15 residues. Germline V gene data show CDR1 as KGHSH and CDR2 as LQKENI. Between the trimmed V and J ends, which lost 5 bases and 3 bases, there was a span of 14 bases. CDR3 DNA: TGTGCCAGCTCAACAGCGGAGAACGTCTACAATGAGCAGTTCTTC. It codes for CASSTAENVYNEQFF.